These 13 T cell receptor beta chains came from one sample sequenced in a study of blood T cell repertoires in COVID-19. Data came from immunoSEQ multiplex PCR; TCRdb stores just in-frame clones and leaves some out. The sample shows 200,000 to 300,000 clones, around nine tenths of them seen only once. The sequenced sample was peripheral blood. These receptors all stem from a woman between 70 and 85 years old with active or convalescent COVID-19.

This clone has only a few counts. This rearrangement joins TRBV5-1 to TRBJ1-1, with D possibly being TRBD1 (5 bases). Germline CDR1 reads SGHRS; CDR2 reads YFSETQ. V lost 3 bases, J lost 3 bases, and 15 bases lay in between. The CDR3 sequence is 15 residues long. The CDR3 bases are TGCGCCAGCAGCTCTCTCAGTTTAGGGGACACTGAAGCTTTCTTT. This gives the protein CASSSLSLGDTEAFF.

The chain recombines TRBV10-2 with TRBJ1-1; TRBD1 matches 7 bases. Unmatched junction bases numbered 4, after V lost 2 bases and J lost 1 base. Germline CDR1 reads WSHSY; CDR2 reads SAAADI. The CDR3 consists of 15 residues. The CDR3 DNA reads as TGCGCCAGCAGTGAGGTATACAGGGGGAACACTGAAGCTTTCTTT. The encoded protein is CASSEVYRGNTEAFF.

V and J are TRBV21-1 and TRBJ2-7; TRBD2 is the table's D call and was not checked against the DNA. TRBV21-1 is listed as a pseudogene. The CDR3 has 17 amino acids. The CDR3 here is CASSKDPRDLNGHEQYF. The CDR3 DNA is TGTGCCAGCAGCAAAGACCCACGGGACTTAAATGGCCACGAGCAGTACTTC.

The chain uses TRBV4-2 and TRBJ1-1; no definite D call. The germline CDR1 and CDR2 sequences are LGHNA and YNFKEQ. Between the trimmed V and J ends, which lost 4 bases and 6 bases, there was a span of 15 bases. The CDR3 contains 14 residues. The CDR3 DNA reads TGTGCCAGCAGCCGCGGGGATTCGTCCCCTGAAGCTTTCTTT. This encodes CASSRGDSSPEAFF.

J is TRBJ2-1 and V is TRBV19, with 7 bases identical to TRBD1. Trimming removed 5 bases from V and 6 bases from J; junction bases left unmatched: 10. Per germline, CDR1 LNHDA and CDR2 SQIVND (reference sequence). The CDR3 covers 15 residues. In DNA, the CDR3 is TGTGCCAGTAGTGCGAGACAGGGTAGGGGCAATGAGCAGTTCTTC. It encodes CASSARQGRGNEQFF.

This chain uses TRBV6-2 or TRBV6-3 with TRBJ2-2; D is possibly TRBD2 (6 bases). V gave up 1 base and J gave up 5 bases, with 11 bases separating them. This CDR3 has 15 residues. Germline V lookup: CDR1 MNHEY, CDR2 SVGEGT. This CDR3 reads CASSYWSGRTGELFF. In DNA, the CDR3 is TGTGCCAGCAGTTACTGGTCAGGGAGGACCGGGGAGCTGTTTTTT.

This rearrangement joins TRBV24-1 to TRBJ2-2, with TRBD1 as a possible D gene (6 bases). Looked up from germline, CDR1 is KGHDR and CDR2 is SFDVKD. CDR3 length: 15 amino acids. Trimming left V 3 bases short and J 3 bases short, with 10 bases between. CDR3 DNA: TGTGCCACCAGTGATAAGCACAGGGACACCGGGGAGCTGTTTTTT. Translation: CATSDKHRDTGELFF.

The chain employs TRBV6-5 and TRBJ1-2; 9 bases are shared with TRBD1. V shed 6 bases, J shed 8 bases, and the junction held 10 bases outside the gene matches. This CDR3 spans 14 amino acids. Germline V gene sequence: CDR1 MNHEY, CDR2 SVGAGI. CDR3 nucleotides: TGTGCCAGCAGCCAAACAGGGGGCGGTACGGGCTACACCTTC. Encoded protein: CASSQTGGGTGYTF.

This chain connects TRBV9 to TRBJ2-7; 9 bases line up with TRBD1. CDR1 and CDR2 (germline): SGDLS, YYNGEE. Germline trimming cut 0 bases from V and 4 bases from J; bases unmatched to any gene: 2. The CDR3 totals 14 residues. CDR3 amino acids: CASSVAGTGYEQYF. The CDR3 DNA follows: TGTGCCAGCAGCGTAGCAGGGACAGGGTACGAGCAGTACTTC.

The rearrangement joins TRBV6-5 to TRBJ2-7; 10 bases agree with TRBD2. Per the germline V gene, CDR1 is MNHEY and CDR2 is SVGAGI. The trim removed 4 bases at V and 2 bases at J, leaving 8 bases unmatched. The CDR3 is 16 residues long. CDR3 sequence (DNA): TGTGCCAGCAGTTCTTCTAGCGGGGGCCCTCCCTACGAGCAGTACTTC. Translation: CASSSSSGGPPYEQYF.

The chain employs TRBV7-9 and TRBJ2-7; TRBD2 matches at 8 bases. The V segment lost 5 bases and the J segment 3 bases; nucleotides outside the gene matches: 6. The length of the CDR3 is 14 residues. Germline V lookup: CDR1 SEHNR, CDR2 FQNEAQ (reference sequence). CDR3 DNA sequence: TGTGCCAGCAGCGACCCGGGGGGGGGCTACGAGCAGTACTTC. This codes for CASSDPGGGYEQYF.

CDR3 in DNA: TGCAGTGCTCAACAAGAGACCCAGTACTTC. Its translation is CSAQQETQYF. This sequence joins TRBV20-1 and TRBJ2-5; the D is unclear. Germline V gives CDR1 DFQATT, CDR2 SNEGSKA (reference sequence). V shed 5 bases and J shed 2 bases, with 3 bases lying between them. CDR3 length: 10 amino acids.

The table lists this clone with a few counts. The V gene is TRBV11-1, the J gene TRBJ1-1, with TRBD1 matching over 8 bases. In germline, CDR1 is SGHAT, CDR2 FQDESV (reference sequence). J lost 2 bases, V lost 4 bases, and 6 bases had no gene match. The CDR3 sequence is 15 residues long. The CDR3 here is CASSSVGQGNTEAFF. The CDR3 DNA reads TGTGCCAGCAGCTCAGTAGGACAGGGCAACACTGAAGCTTTCTTT.